The TCR beta chain under discussion was sequenced for a study of blood T cell repertoires in COVID-19. Whole-study context: Acute and convalescent COVID-19 specimens originated in the United States, Italy and Spain. PBMCs, B-cell-depleted T cells, or T cells provided the cDNA or gDNA that made up the material.

This clone was counted only a few times. As originally analysed: Estimated nucleated cell counts came from reference gene primer amplification. Sequenced by immunoSEQ multiplex PCR; TCRdb stores in-frame clones only, minus some. The DNA gave D and trimming, while V, J and clone size come from that table. The sample lists 150,000 to 200,000 clones, roughly 87% occurring once. The germline CDR1 and CDR2 sequences are SGHDN and FVKESK. With V trimmed by 3 bases and J by 4 bases, 8 bases remained unmatched. The length of the CDR3 is 15 residues. Patients from Seattle were sampled longitudinally, starting during active infection.

The chain links TRBV14 to TRBJ2-5; the match to TRBD1 covers 7 bases. The source material was peripheral blood. This TCR derives from a woman in her sixties or seventies with COVID-19, enrolled during active disease. The CDR3 DNA sequence: TGTGCCAGCAGCCATCGCACAGGGGATCTAGAGACCCAGTACTTC. This codes for CASSHRTGDLETQYF.